This T cell receptor (beta chain) is from a study of blood T cell repertoires in COVID-19. Study processing details: Scientists estimated how many nucleated cells there were by amplifying reference gene primers. Repertoires were generated with immunoSEQ multiplex PCR, while TCRdb's copy carries only in-frame clones and drops some. V and J calls and clone size are those listed in that table; D and trimming were worked out from the DNA. This table holds about 320,000 clones, approximately 90% found once. Germline CDR1 reads ENHRY; CDR2 reads SYGVKD. CDR3 length: 18 amino acids. Trimming took 2 bases from V and 8 from J; bases not matched to a gene: 11. This clone has a single count.

The chain joins TRBV10-3 to TRBJ2-1; TRBD2 matches 14 bases. The sequence came from a woman between 18 and 29 years old who had recovered from COVID-19. The sample taken for sequencing was PBMCs or T cells enriched from blood (not recorded which). Here the CDR3 reads CAISEVGGLAGAADEQFF. The CDR3 DNA reads as TGTGCCATCAGTGAGGTAGGGGGACTAGCGGGAGCGGCCGATGAGCAGTTCTTC.